This T cell receptor (beta chain) stems from a study of blood T cell repertoires in COVID-19. This clone has just a few counts. As handled by the study authors: Estimation of nucleated cell counts was performed using reference gene primer amplification. TCRdb's copy holds only in-frame clones and misses some; the assay was immunoSEQ multiplex PCR. From that table come the V and J calls and clone size; the DNA was used to work out D and trimming. Among about 130,000 clones listed, 70% to 75% were seen once. The sequence was collected from a man aged 55 to 70 with acute or convalescent COVID-19. The sample consisted of peripheral blood.

DNA of the CDR3: TGTGCCAGCAGCCAAGATACACTAGATCTGGATACGCAGTATTTT. It translates to CASSQDTLDLDTQYF. The rearrangement links TRBV4-2 to TRBJ2-3; possibly TRBD2 for D (5 bases). With 0 bases removed from V and 6 bases from J, the gap between germline ends came to 13 bases. Germline CDR1 and CDR2: LGHNA and YNFKEQ. The CDR3 is 15 residues long.